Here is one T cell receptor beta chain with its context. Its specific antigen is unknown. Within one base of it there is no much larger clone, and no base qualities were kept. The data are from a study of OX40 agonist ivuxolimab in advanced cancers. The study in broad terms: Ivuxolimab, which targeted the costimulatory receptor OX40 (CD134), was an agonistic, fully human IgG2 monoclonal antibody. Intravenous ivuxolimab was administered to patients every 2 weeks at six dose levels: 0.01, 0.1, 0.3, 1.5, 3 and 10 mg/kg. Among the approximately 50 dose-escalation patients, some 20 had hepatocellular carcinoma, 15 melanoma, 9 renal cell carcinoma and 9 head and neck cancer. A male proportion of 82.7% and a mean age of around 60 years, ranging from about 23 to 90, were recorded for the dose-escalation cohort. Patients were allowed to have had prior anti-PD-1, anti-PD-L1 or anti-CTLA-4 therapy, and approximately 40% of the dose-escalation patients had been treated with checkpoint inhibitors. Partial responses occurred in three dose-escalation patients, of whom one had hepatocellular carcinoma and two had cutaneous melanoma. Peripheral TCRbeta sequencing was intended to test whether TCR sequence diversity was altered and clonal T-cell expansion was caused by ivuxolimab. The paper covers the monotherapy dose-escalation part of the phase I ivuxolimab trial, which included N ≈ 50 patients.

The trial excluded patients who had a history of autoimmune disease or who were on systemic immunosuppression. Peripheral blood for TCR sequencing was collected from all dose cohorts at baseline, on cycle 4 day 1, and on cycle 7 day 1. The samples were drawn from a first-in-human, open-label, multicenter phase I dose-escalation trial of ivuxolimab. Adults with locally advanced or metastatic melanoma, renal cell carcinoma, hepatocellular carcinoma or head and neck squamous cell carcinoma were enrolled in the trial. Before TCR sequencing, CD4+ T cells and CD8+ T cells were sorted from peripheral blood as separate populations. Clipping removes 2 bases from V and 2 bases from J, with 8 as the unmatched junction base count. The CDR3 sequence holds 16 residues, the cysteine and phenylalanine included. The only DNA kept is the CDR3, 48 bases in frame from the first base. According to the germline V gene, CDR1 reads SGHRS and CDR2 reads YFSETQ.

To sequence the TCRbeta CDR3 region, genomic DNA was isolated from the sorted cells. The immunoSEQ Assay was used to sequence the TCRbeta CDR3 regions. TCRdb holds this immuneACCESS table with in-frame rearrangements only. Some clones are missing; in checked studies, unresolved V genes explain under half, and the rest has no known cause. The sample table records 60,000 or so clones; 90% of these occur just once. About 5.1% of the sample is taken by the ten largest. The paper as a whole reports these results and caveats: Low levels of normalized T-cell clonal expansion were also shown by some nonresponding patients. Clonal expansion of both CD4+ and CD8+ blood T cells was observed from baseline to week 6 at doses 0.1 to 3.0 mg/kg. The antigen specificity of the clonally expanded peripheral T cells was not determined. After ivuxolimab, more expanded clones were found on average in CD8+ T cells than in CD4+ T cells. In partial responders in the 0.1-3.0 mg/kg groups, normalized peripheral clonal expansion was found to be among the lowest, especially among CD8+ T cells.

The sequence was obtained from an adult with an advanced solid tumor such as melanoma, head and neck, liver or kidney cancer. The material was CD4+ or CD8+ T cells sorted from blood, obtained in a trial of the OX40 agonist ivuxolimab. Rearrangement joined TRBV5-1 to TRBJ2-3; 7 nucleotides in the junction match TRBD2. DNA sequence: TGCGCCAGCAGCTTCCCTAGCGGACCTAACACAGATACGCAGTATTTT. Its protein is CASSFPSGPNTDTQYF.